Presented here are 25 T cell receptor beta chains from one specimen sequenced in a study of blood T cell repertoires in COVID-19. Profiling relied on immunoSEQ multiplex PCR, and the TCRdb table lists in-frame clones only, not all of them. The profile shows fewer than 25,000 clones, more than 80% of them singletons. Sequencing input: peripheral blood. The receptor source for this set is a human donor in a cohort sampled during active COVID-19.

This chain connects TRBV7-8 to TRBJ2-5; D call uncertain. This CDR3 is 13 amino acids long. The germline CDR1 and CDR2 sequences are SGHVS and FQNEAQ. Trimming took 1 base from V and 2 from J, leaving 5 bases between them. CDR3 amino acids: CASSLDGQETQYF. The CDR3 DNA reads as TGTGCCAGCAGCTTAGACGGGCAAGAGACCCAGTACTTC.

The genes are TRBV27 and TRBJ2-2, with D tentatively TRBD1 (6 bases). With 5 bases removed from V and 0 bases from J, the gap between germline ends came to 13 bases. This CDR3 is 16 amino acids long. The germline gives CDR1 MNHEY, CDR2 SMNVEV (reference sequence). CDR3 amino acids: CASSAAGTTNTGELFF. The CDR3 bases are TGTGCCAGCAGTGCAGCCGGGACAACGAACACCGGGGAGCTGTTTTTT.

The gene calls are TRBV11-3 and TRBJ1-4, with 7 nucleotides matching TRBD1. CDR3 length equals 15 residues. Germline CDR1 SGHNT, CDR2 YENEEA. V lost 5 bases and J lost 2; bases outside the gene matches: 5. The CDR3 loop is CASSAGQATNEKLFF. In DNA, the CDR3 is TGTGCCAGCAGCGCAGGACAGGCGACTAATGAAAAACTGTTTTTT.

The chain couples TRBV5-5 to TRBJ1-3; 12 nucleotides align to TRBD1. CDR1 SGHKS and CDR2 YYEKEE come from the germline V gene (reference sequence). The CDR3 spans 20 residues. With V trimmed by 6 bases and J by 1 base, 17 bases remained unmatched. The CDR3 protein is CASKPWWGQGASSSGNTIYF. The DNA for the CDR3 is TGTGCCAGCAAGCCCTGGTGGGGACAGGGGGCCTCCTCTTCTGGAAACACCATATATTTT.

CDR3 sequence: CASSSSPGTVHGYTF. The CDR3 DNA follows: TGTGCCAGCAGTTCTTCTCCCGGGACAGTTCATGGCTACACCTTC. The chain has TRBV6-2 or TRBV6-3 and TRBJ1-2; 7 bases line up with TRBD1. With V trimmed by 4 bases and J by 6 bases, 11 bases remained unmatched. The CDR3 has 15 residues. From germline, CDR1 is MNHEY and CDR2 SVGEGT.

The chain couples TRBV24-1 to TRBJ2-1; D uncertain. V dropped 4 bases and J dropped 9 bases, with 21 bases sitting between them. The germline CDR1 and CDR2 sequences are KGHDR and SFDVKD. CDR3 size: 16 residues. The CDR3 reads CATSEKRSWAEREQFF. The CDR3 bases are TGTGCCACCAGTGAGAAGAGAAGCTGGGCTGAACGTGAGCAGTTCTTC.

This clone has a single count. J is TRBJ2-1 and V is TRBV27; TRBD2 matches 13 bases. Germline CDR1 reads MNHEY; CDR2 reads SMNVEV (reference sequence). CDR3 length: 16 residues. V was pared by 6 bases and J by 2 bases, with 4 bases of the junction left unmatched. This CDR3 reads CASRPGTSGAYNEQFF. Here the CDR3 DNA reads TGTGCCAGCAGGCCAGGGACTAGCGGGGCCTACAATGAGCAGTTCTTC.

The V and J genes are TRBV25-1 and TRBJ1-5; 8 nucleotides match TRBD1. CDR1 is MGHDK and CDR2 is SYGVNS in the germline V gene. The V and J ends lost 3 bases and 4 bases, in that order; junction bases with no gene match: 5. This CDR3 contains 15 residues. CDR3 sequence reads: CASSERTGGNQPQHF. Here the CDR3 DNA reads TGTGCCAGCAGTGAGCGTACAGGGGGTAATCAGCCCCAGCATTTT.

This clone was found once. The chain couples TRBV6-6 to TRBJ2-3; possible D gene TRBD2, 6 bases. The CDR3 has 14 amino acids. The V gene's germline CDR1 is MNHNY and CDR2 SVGAGI (reference sequence). V lost 8 bases, J lost 2 bases, and 14 bases lay in between. CDR3 protein: CASQMGGPTDTQYF. DNA of the CDR3: TGTGCCAGCCAAATGGGGGGACCCACAGATACGCAGTATTTT.

In this sample, this clone turned up once. The rearrangement joins TRBV7-9 to TRBJ2-1; 9 bases are shared with TRBD1. The CDR3 sequence is 17 residues long. V gave up 3 bases and J gave up 2 bases; unmatched junction bases: 8. Germline V gene lookup returns CDR1 SEHNR and CDR2 FQNEAQ (reference sequence). CDR3 protein: CASSFGTGRVTYNEQFF. CDR3 nucleotide sequence: TGTGCCAGCAGCTTCGGGACAGGGCGGGTTACCTACAATGAGCAGTTCTTC.

The rearrangement uses TRBV25-1 and TRBJ2-3; no clear D gene. V was pared by 6 bases and J by 0 bases, with 7 bases between. Germline lookup yields CDR1 MGHDK and CDR2 SYGVNS. The CDR3 runs to 13 residues. CDR3 in DNA: TGTGCCAGCAGCGTCCTAAGCACAGATACGCAGTATTTT. It is translated as CASSVLSTDTQYF.

This chain joins TRBV5-5 and TRBJ1-1, with 7 bases matching TRBD1. The CDR3 runs to 15 residues. Germline assignment: CDR1 SGHKS and CDR2 YYEKEE (reference sequence). V trimming: 4 bases; J trimming: 5 bases; junction bases outside the gene matches: 11. The CDR3 sequence is CASSLQGRPRTEAFF. In DNA, the CDR3 is TGTGCCAGCAGCCTACAGGGGCGTCCCCGAACTGAAGCTTTCTTT.

This clone showed up just once. The chain links TRBV30 to TRBJ1-1; D may be TRBD1 (5 bases). The ends were cut back, 5 bases at V and 4 bases at J, with 8 bases in the middle. Germline loops: CDR1 GTSNPN, CDR2 SVGIG (reference sequence). CDR3 length: 11 residues. The CDR3: CAWGRVTEAFF. The CDR3 DNA reads TGTGCCTGGGGCAGGGTCACTGAAGCTTTCTTT.

This rearrangement joins TRBV6-5 to TRBJ1-3; 7 nucleotides line up with TRBD1. CDR1 and CDR2 from the germline V gene are MNHEY and SVGAGI. The CDR3 is 14 residues long. V lost 5 bases and J lost 4; bases outside the gene matches: 5. CDR3 loop: CASSPPDRGNTIYF. CDR3 coding DNA: TGTGCCAGCAGTCCCCCGGACAGGGGAAACACCATATATTTT.

The chain combines TRBV2 with TRBJ2-5; TRBD2 might be the D (6 bases). Trimming removed 5 bases at V and 5 bases at J, with 15 bases between. There are 14 residues in the CDR3. The V gene's germline CDR1 is SNHLY and CDR2 FYNNEI. In DNA, the CDR3 is TGTGCCAGCAGTCGGGGCTCCCGGGAGGAGACCCAGTACTTC. This codes for CASSRGSREETQYF.

The rearrangement uses TRBV11-2 and TRBJ2-5, with a weak D call TRBD2 (6 bases). The CDR3 spans 14 residues. Trimming removed 4 bases at V and 4 bases at J, with 13 bases between. Per the germline V gene, CDR1 is SGHAT and CDR2 is FQNNGV. The CDR3 bases are TGTGCCAGCAGCTCGTTTGACGGGGGAGAGACCCAGTACTTC. It encodes CASSSFDGGETQYF.

CDR3 sequence reads: CASQTSGRAEGKNIQYF. The CDR3 region has the DNA TGTGCCAGCCAGACTAGCGGGAGGGCCGAAGGCAAAAACATTCAGTACTTC. V usage is TRBV28 and J usage is TRBJ2-4; 14 nucleotides line up with TRBD2. V was clipped by 8 bases and J by 3 bases; unmatched bases: 9. Looked up from germline, CDR1 is MDHEN and CDR2 is SYDVKM. The CDR3 has 17 amino acids. The whole variable domain, filled in from reference TRBV28 and TRBJ2-4, reads DVKVTQSSRYLVKRTGEKVFLECVQDMDHENMFWYRQDPGLGLRLIYFSYDVKMKEKGDIPEGYSVSREKKERFSLILESASTNQTSMYLCASQTSGRAEGKNIQYFGAGTRLSVL.

The sample holds a few counts of this clone. The chain uses TRBV28 and TRBJ2-7; D is uncertain. Germline CDR1 reads MDHEN; CDR2 reads SYDVKM. Trimming stripped 2 bases from V and 8 bases from J, with 13 bases between. The CDR3 is 13 amino acids. The CDR3 DNA sequence: TGTGCCAGCAGTTTACCCGACTCCGCCAAGCAGTACTTC. Protein product: CASSLPDSAKQYF.

The V and J genes are TRBV5-5 and TRBJ2-5, with D unclear. The CDR3 extends over 13 amino acids. The V gene's germline CDR1 is SGHKS and CDR2 YYEKEE (reference sequence). V lost 3 bases, J lost 1 base, and 7 bases lay in between. The CDR3 loop is CASSWAPQETQYF. The CDR3 DNA reads TGTGCCAGCAGCTGGGCCCCCCAAGAGACCCAGTACTTC.

This clone has a single count. The gene calls are TRBV12-5 and TRBJ2-7, with D uncertain. There are 15 residues in the CDR3. The germline CDR1 and CDR2 sequences are LGHNT and FRNRAP. V lost 2 bases and J lost 1, with 12 bases in between. CDR3 in DNA: TGTGCTAGTGGTTTGACGGAGTCCTTTTCCTACGAGCAGTACTTC. It codes for CASGLTESFSYEQYF.

This chain links TRBV3-1 (or the pseudogene TRBV3-2) with TRBJ2-7; 7 bases align to TRBD1. The CDR3 is 14 amino acids. V was pared by 5 bases and J by 3 bases, with 7 bases of the junction left unmatched. Germline V gene lookup returns CDR1 LGHDT and CDR2 YNNKEL (reference sequence). The CDR3, as DNA: TGTGCCAGCAGCGTATTATCAGGGGGCTACGAGCAGTACTTC. This codes for CASSVLSGGYEQYF.

The chain combines TRBV28 with TRBJ2-7, with D possibly TRBD2 on 5 matching bases. The V end was cut by 5 bases, the J end by 1 base, with 12 bases between. The CDR3 spans 14 residues. Germline V gene sequence: CDR1 MDHEN, CDR2 SYDVKM. CDR3 loop: CASSPPRGSYEQYF. Here the CDR3 DNA reads TGTGCCAGCAGTCCCCCCCGGGGATCCTACGAGCAGTACTTC.

V gene TRBV15 combines with J gene TRBJ2-7; 7 bases are shared with TRBD2. V lost 3 bases and J lost 0; bases outside the gene matches: 8. CDR3 length equals 16 residues. Germline V gene data show CDR1 as LNHNV and CDR2 as YYDKDF (reference sequence). As DNA, the CDR3 is TGTGCCACCAGCAGCCAGACGGGAGGACTCTCCTACGAGCAGTACTTC. Protein product: CATSSQTGGLSYEQYF.

J is TRBJ2-7 and V is TRBV13, with D unclear. The V end lost 2 bases, the J end lost 3 bases, and 5 bases lay between the germline ends. Germline values: CDR1 PRHDT, CDR2 FYEKMQ (reference sequence). This CDR3 comprises 12 residues. CDR3 DNA: TGTGCCAGCAGCTTAAGAGGCTACGAGCAGTACTTC. Amino acids: CASSLRGYEQYF.

The V and J genes are TRBV19 and TRBJ2-3; D is perhaps TRBD1 (6 bases). Germline CDR1 is LNHDA and CDR2 is SQIVND (reference sequence). CDR3 length: 14 amino acids. V lost 6 bases, J lost 0 bases, and 10 bases lay in between. The CDR3 region has the DNA TGTGCCAGTAGCAGGGGTATTAGCACAGATACGCAGTATTTT. Protein sequence: CASSRGISTDTQYF.